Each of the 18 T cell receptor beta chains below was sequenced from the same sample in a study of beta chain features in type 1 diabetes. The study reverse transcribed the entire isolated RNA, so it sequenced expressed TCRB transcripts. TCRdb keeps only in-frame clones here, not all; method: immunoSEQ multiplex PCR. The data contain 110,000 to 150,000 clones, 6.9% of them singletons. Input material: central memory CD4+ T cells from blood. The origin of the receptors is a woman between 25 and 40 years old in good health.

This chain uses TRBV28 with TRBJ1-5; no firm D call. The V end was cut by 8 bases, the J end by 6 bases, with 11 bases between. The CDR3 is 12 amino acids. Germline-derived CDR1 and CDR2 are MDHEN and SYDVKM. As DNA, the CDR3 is TGTGCCAGCGGGCCGCTGGTTCAGCCCCAGCATTTT. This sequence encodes CASGPLVQPQHF.

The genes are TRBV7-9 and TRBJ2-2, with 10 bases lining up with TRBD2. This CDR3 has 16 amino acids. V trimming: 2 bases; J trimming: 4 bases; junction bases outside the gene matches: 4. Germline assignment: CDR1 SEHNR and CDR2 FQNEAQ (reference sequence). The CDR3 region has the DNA TGTGCCAGCAGCTTACTAGCGGGAGATCCCACCGGGGAGCTGTTTTTT. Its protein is CASSLLAGDPTGELFF.

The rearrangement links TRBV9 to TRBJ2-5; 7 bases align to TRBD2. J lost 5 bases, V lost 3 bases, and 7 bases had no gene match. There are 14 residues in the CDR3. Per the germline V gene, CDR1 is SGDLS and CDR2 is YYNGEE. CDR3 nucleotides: TGTGCCAGCAGCGGGGGGAGCGGGGCCGAGACCCAGTACTTC. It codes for CASSGGSGAETQYF.

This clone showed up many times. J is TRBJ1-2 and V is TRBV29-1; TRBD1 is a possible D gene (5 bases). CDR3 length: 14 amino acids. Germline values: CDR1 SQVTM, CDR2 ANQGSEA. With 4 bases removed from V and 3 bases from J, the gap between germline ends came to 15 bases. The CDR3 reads CSVAGVGVDYGYTF. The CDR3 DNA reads TGCAGCGTTGCTGGAGTAGGGGTCGACTATGGCTACACCTTC.

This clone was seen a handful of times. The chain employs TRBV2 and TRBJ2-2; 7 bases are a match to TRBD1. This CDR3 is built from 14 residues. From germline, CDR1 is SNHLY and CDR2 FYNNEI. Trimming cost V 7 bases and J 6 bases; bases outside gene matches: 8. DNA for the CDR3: TGTGCCAGCACCCACAGGGGAAAAGCCGGGGAGCTGTTTTTT. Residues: CASTHRGKAGELFF.

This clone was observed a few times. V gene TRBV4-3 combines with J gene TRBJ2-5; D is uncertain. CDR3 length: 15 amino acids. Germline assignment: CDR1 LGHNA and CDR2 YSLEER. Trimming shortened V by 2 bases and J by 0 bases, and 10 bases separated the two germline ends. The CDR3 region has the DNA TGCGCCAGCAGCCAACGGGTGGCAGACCAAGAGACCCAGTACTTC. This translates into CASSQRVADQETQYF.

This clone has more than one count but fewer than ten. CDR3 sequence reads: CSVGRQGNTEAFF. In nucleotides, the CDR3 is TGCAGCGTTGGACGACAGGGGAACACTGAAGCTTTCTTT. The V gene is TRBV29-1, the J gene TRBJ1-1; 7 bases are a match to TRBD1. This CDR3 is built from 13 residues. Trimming removed 4 bases from V and 1 base from J; junction bases left unmatched: 3. The V gene's germline CDR1 is SQVTM and CDR2 ANQGSEA.

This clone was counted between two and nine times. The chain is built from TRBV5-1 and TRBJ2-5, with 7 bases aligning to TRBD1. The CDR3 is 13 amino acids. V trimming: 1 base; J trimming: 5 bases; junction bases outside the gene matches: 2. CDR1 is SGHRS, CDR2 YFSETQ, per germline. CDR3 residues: CASSLQDRETQYF. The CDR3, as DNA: TGCGCCAGCAGCTTGCAGGACAGGGAGACCCAGTACTTC.

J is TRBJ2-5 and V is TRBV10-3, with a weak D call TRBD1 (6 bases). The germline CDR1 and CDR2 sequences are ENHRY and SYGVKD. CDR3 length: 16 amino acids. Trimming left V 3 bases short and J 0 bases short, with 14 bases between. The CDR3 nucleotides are TGTGCCATCAGTGATGTCGAGAGGGACAACCAAGAGACCCAGTACTTC. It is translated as CAISDVERDNQETQYF.

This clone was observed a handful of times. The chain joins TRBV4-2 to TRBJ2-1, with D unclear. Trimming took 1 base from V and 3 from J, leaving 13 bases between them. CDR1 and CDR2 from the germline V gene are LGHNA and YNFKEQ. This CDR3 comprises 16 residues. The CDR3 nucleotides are TGTGCCAGCAGCCAAGTGGCCCTTCAGGACTACAATGAGCAGTTCTTC. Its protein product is CASSQVALQDYNEQFF.

The CDR3 here is CASSVGRSGNTIYF. CDR3 sequence (DNA): TGTGCCAGCAGTGTGGGCCGATCTGGAAACACCATATATTTT. The rearrangement links TRBV2 to TRBJ1-3, with no clear D. Germline values: CDR1 SNHLY, CDR2 FYNNEI. Trimming removed 4 bases at V and 1 base at J, with 8 bases between. The CDR3 is 14 amino acids.

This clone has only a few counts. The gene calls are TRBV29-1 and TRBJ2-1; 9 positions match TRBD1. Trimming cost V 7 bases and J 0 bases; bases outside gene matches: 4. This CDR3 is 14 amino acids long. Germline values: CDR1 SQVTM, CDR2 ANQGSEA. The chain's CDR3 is CSAGTGSSYNEQFF. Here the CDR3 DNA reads TGCAGCGCCGGGACAGGGAGCTCCTACAATGAGCAGTTCTTC.

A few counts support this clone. The DNA for the CDR3 is TGTGCCAGCAGCCAAAGAGCGGGAGTCTACAATGAGCAGTTCTTC. Translation: CASSQRAGVYNEQFF. The genes are TRBV4-2 and TRBJ2-1; 8 bases line up with TRBD2. The trim removed 2 bases at V and 3 bases at J, leaving 3 bases unmatched. The CDR3 totals 15 residues. Germline-derived CDR1 and CDR2 are LGHNA and YNFKEQ.

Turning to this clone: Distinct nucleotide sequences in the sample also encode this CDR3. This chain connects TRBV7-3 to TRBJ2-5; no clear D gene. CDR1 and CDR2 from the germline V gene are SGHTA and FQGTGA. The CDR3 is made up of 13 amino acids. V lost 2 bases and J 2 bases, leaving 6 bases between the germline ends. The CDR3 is CASSLAVQETQYF. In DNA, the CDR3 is TGTGCCAGCAGCTTAGCAGTACAAGAGACCCAGTACTTC.

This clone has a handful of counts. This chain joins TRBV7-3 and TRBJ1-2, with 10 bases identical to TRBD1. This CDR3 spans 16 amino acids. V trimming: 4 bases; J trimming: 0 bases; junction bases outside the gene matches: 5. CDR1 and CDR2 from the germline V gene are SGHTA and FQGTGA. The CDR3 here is CASSSTGTGANYGYTF. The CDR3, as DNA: TGTGCCAGCAGCTCAACTGGGACAGGGGCTAACTATGGCTACACCTTC.

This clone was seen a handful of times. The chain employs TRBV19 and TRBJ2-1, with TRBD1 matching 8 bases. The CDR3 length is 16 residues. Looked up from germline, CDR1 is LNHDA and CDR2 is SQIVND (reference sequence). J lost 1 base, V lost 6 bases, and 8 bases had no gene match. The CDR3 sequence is CASSQGRTGSYNEQFF. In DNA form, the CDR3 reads TGTGCCAGTAGCCAAGGTAGGACAGGGTCCTACAATGAGCAGTTCTTC.

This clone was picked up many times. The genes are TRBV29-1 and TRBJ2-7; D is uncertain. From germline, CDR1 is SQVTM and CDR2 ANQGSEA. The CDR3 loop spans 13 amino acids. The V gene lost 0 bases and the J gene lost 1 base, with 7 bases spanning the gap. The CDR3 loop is CSVEDPVSYEQYF. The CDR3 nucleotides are TGCAGCGTTGAAGACCCGGTTTCCTACGAGCAGTACTTC.

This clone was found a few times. In DNA form, the CDR3 reads TGTGCCAGCAGCGCCTTGGCGCAGGGGAGGGGATACGAGCAGTACTTC. It specifies CASSALAQGRGYEQYF. This chain links TRBV7-8 with TRBJ2-7; D possibly corresponds to TRBD2 (7 bases). The CDR3 has 16 residues. Deletions cut 5 bases from V and 4 bases from J, with 21 bases between. Germline-derived CDR1 and CDR2 are SGHVS and FQNEAQ. The variable domain in full, completed from reference TRBV7-8 and TRBJ2-7, reads GAGVSQSPRYKVAKRGQDVALRCDPISGHVSLFWYQQALGQGPEFLTYFQNEAQLDKSGLPSDRFFAERPEGSVSTLKIQRTQQEDSAVYLCASSALAQGRGYEQYFGPGTRLTVT.